The sequence of this TCR beta chain was determined in a study of cytomegalovirus exposure and HLA in healthy donors. The PCR had 60 Vbeta and 13 Jbeta primers. Sequencing used immunoSEQ multiplex PCR; TCRdb keeps in-frame clones, though not all of them. This sample has 75,000 to 90,000 clones, with roughly 85% found just once. Study findings and constraints: There were several of the most significant clusters that appeared linked to common viral pathogens in a later analysis. The authors judged a highly shared variant cluster likely a sequencing artifact.

The ends lost 7 bases at V and 5 bases at J; junction bases unmatched: 9. CDR3 length: 15 residues. The germline gives CDR1 MNHNS, CDR2 SASEGT. There are a few counts of this clone. As yet, its antigen is unknown. The clonotype was recovered from a man aged 35 to 55 in good health and CMV-seropositive. Specimen: PBMCs. The V and J genes are TRBV6-1 and TRBJ2-5, with 11 bases fitting TRBD1. CDR3 sequence reads: CASTGRTGGGETQYF. CDR3 bases: TGTGCCAGCACCGGGAGGACAGGGGGCGGGGAGACCCAGTACTTC.